These T cell receptor beta chains were read from a single sample in a study of CD8 T cells in ankylosing spondylitis. MiXCR, applied by TCRdb to the 5' RACE reads, yields one record per CDR3 protein. The table records about 800,000 distinct CDR3 sequences, about 10% of them present only once. Source material: blood, either unsorted or a sorted T cell fraction (not recorded which). These receptors originate from a male donor with ankylosing spondylitis. The CDR3 runs from the conserved cysteine through the conserved F or W. The D gene is left open where the match is weak. Not every row has a clone size; where given, it reads once, few, many or a size class.

v_call,clone_size,j_call,d_call,cdr3_aa,cdr3_nt
TRBV7-9,few,TRBJ2-1,TRBD2,CASSPTGTRIWNEQFF,TGTGCCAGCAGCCCAACCGGGACTAGGATTTGGAATGAGCAGTTCTTC
TRBV7-9,NA,TRBJ1-5,NA,CASSPDEYQPQHF,TGTGCCAGCAGCCCGGACGAATATCAGCCCCAGCATTTT
TRBV20-1,NA,TRBJ2-2,TRBD2,CSARGLAGESNTGELFF,TGCAGTGCTAGAGGACTAGCGGGAGAGTCGAACACCGGGGAGCTGTTTTTT
TRBV7-2,NA,TRBJ2-7,TRBD1,CATGGQGFGTEQYF,TGTGCCACCGGGGGACAGGGTTTCGGCACTGAGCAGTACTTC
TRBV6-6,NA,TRBJ2-5,NA,CASSFTGGTQYF,TGTGCCAGCAGCTTTACCGGGGGTACCCAGTACTTC
TRBV20-1,NA,TRBJ1-5,TRBD1,CSARGAGGQPQHF,TGCAGTGCGAGAGGGGCAGGGGGTCAGCCCCAGCATTTT
TRBV10-3,NA,TRBJ1-6,NA,CAISGRQGNSPLHF,TGTGCCATCAGTGGGAGGCAGGGAAATTCACCCCTCCACTTT
TRBV12-3/TRBV12-4,NA,TRBJ2-7,TRBD2,CASRKGASGGYEQYF,TGTGCCAGCAGGAAGGGGGCTAGCGGGGGATACGAGCAGTACTTC
TRBV6-1,NA,TRBJ1-2,NA,CASSETGRTNYGYTF,TGTGCCAGCAGTGAAACAGGACGTACAAACTATGGCTACACCTTC
TRBV7-2,NA,TRBJ1-2,NA,CASRVVSYGYTF,TGTGCCAGCAGGGTTGTGAGCTATGGCTACACCTTC
TRBV28,few,TRBJ1-1,TRBD1,CASSLTGDVNTEAFF,TGTGCCAGCAGTTTGACAGGGGACGTGAACACTGAAGCTTTCTTT
TRBV20-1,few,TRBJ2-7,NA,CSAHGGGTYEQYF,TGCAGTGCTCACGGGGGCGGGACCTACGAGCAGTACTTC
TRBV5-1,many,TRBJ2-2,NA,CASSPAGPGSWNTGELFF,TGCGCCAGCAGCCCGGCCGGTCCGGGGTCCTGGAACACCGGGGAGCTGTTTTTT
TRBV4-2,few,TRBJ2-3,NA,CASSRRFTDTQYF,TGTGCCAGCAGCCGCCGTTTTACAGATACGCAGTATTTT
TRBV20-1,NA,TRBJ2-7,TRBD2,CSARDGASGGASGEQYF,TGCAGTGCTAGAGATGGAGCTAGCGGGGGGGCTAGCGGCGAGCAGTACTTC
TRBV5-5,few,TRBJ2-1,NA,CASSFHPSTVNEQFF,TGTGCCAGCAGCTTTCACCCCTCGACAGTCAATGAGCAGTTCTTC
TRBV5-1,few,TRBJ1-1,NA,CASSYIRGSTEAFF,TGCGCCAGCAGCTATATCCGGGGGTCAACTGAAGCTTTCTTT
TRBV20-1,few,TRBJ2-7,NA,CSALRTEYEQYF,TGCAGTGCGCTTAGGACCGAATACGAGCAGTACTTC
TRBV9,few,TRBJ1-5,NA,CASSVEGWQPQHF,TGTGCCAGCAGCGTAGAGGGATGGCAGCCCCAGCATTTT
TRBV29-1,NA,TRBJ2-7,NA,CSVFSQMEYEQYF,TGCAGCGTTTTCTCCCAGATGGAATACGAGCAGTACTTC
TRBV29-1,few,TRBJ2-2,NA,CSVKGLRPTGELFF,TGCAGCGTTAAAGGACTGCGGCCCACCGGGGAGCTGTTTTTT
TRBV20-1,few,TRBJ2-7,NA,CSALRGAFYYEQYF,TGCAGTGCCCTGAGAGGGGCCTTCTACTACGAGCAGTACTTC
TRBV29-1,few,TRBJ2-3,NA,CSMAGGGLSTDTQYF,TGCAGCATGGCCGGAGGGGGCTTGAGCACAGATACGCAGTATTTT
TRBV10-3,few,TRBJ2-6,NA,CAISVTGTRPSGANVLTF,TGTGCCATCAGTGTGACCGGGACACGACCCTCTGGGGCCAACGTCCTGACTTTC
TRBV20-1,NA,TRBJ2-7,NA,CSARVRVGGQYF,TGCAGTGCTAGAGTGCGCGTAGGAGGACAGTACTTC
TRBV20-1,few,TRBJ1-1,NA,CSASSEGGPEAFF,TGCAGTGCTTCCTCGGAGGGGGGACCTGAAGCTTTCTTT